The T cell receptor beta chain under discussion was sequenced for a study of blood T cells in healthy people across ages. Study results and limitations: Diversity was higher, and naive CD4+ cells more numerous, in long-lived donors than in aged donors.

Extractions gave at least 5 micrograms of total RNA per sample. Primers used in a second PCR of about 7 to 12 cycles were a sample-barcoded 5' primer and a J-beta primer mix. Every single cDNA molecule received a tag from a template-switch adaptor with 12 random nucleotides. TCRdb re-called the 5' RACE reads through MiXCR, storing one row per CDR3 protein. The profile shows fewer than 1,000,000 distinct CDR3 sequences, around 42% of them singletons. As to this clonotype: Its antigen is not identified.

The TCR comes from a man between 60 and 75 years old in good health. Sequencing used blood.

CDR3 DNA: TGCAGTGGAATCGCGAGCTCCTACAATGAGCAGTTCTTC. Protein sequence: CSGIASSYNEQFF. The chain recombines TRBV20-1 with TRBJ2-1; no clear D. Between the trimmed V and J ends, which lost 7 bases and 0 bases, there was a span of 10 bases. The CDR3 spans 13 residues. Germline loops: CDR1 DFQATT, CDR2 SNEGSKA (reference sequence).